The next 3 T cell receptor beta chains were all read from a single sample in a study of regulatory T cells in long-lasting Graves disease (dated by TCRdb to the early 2020s). Library preparation used multiplex PCR. Data came from an Illumina HiSeq 4000. TCR beta libraries were built with iRepertoire HTBI primers and Arm-PCR amplification of CDR3 regions. TCRdb applied fastp at Q25 and MiXCR to the public reads, then kept only in-frame beta chains. Every entry covers one CDR3 protein and lists the most common genes and DNA from its rows. The sample table holds about 450,000 distinct CDR3 sequences, of which roughly 15% were seen once. Approximately 11% of the sample lies in the top ten. The time point label, read with the paper, signifies: newly diagnosed GD, antithyroid drugs for less than 3 months. RNA was extracted from PBMCs in TRIzol for both TCR sequencing and RNA sequencing. The sample also formed part of further work on T cells in Graves' hyperthyroidism and ophthalmopathy.

The sample here was peripheral blood mononuclear cells (PBMCs), taken at new diagnosis, from a patient treated with antithyroid drugs. The receptors come from a woman in her twenties or thirties with Graves disease. Donor details come from another sample of the same person, matched by shared clones.

This clonotype was observed a handful of times. This sequence joins TRBV12-3 or TRBV12-4 and TRBJ2-7, with D uncertain. Trimming shortened V by 4 bases and J by 6 bases, and 13 bases separated the two germline ends. This CDR3 has 13 residues. CDR3 protein: CASSSDTLGEQYF. DNA of the CDR3: TGTGCCAGCAGTTCTGACACCTTGGGCGAGCAGTACTTC.

This clonotype was counted at least ten times. The chain is built from TRBV27 and TRBJ1-2; 7 bases map to TRBD1. CDR3 length equals 13 residues. Per the germline V gene, CDR1 is MNHEY and CDR2 is SMNVEV (reference sequence). Trimming cost V 0 bases and J 7 bases; bases outside gene matches: 2. The CDR3, as DNA: TGTGCCAGCAGTTTATCAGGGGGCGTTGGCTACACCTTC. This codes for CASSLSGGVGYTF.

This clonotype was seen a single time. The gene calls are TRBV9 and TRBJ2-3; 9 nucleotides line up with TRBD2. The CDR3 runs to 16 residues. Germline V gene data show CDR1 as SGDLS and CDR2 as YYNGEE. The junction had 7 bases not matched to a gene; V was cut back by 0 bases and J by 5 bases. CDR3 nucleotide sequence: TGTGCCAGCAGCGTAGGCGCTAGCGGGATGGGAGATACGCAGTATTTT. Its translation is CASSVGASGMGDTQYF.